This T cell receptor beta chain appears in the sequencing data of a study of T-cell reconstitution after alpha-beta-depleted transplantation in children. This clonotype was seen a few times. What it recognizes is unknown. CDR3 length: 14 residues. Germline CDR1 reads ENHRY; CDR2 reads SYGVKD. Trimming cost V 3 bases and J 8 bases, with 16 bases left between them. Unique molecular identifiers tagged the TCRbeta library. TCRdb processed the PCR reads anew with MiXCR; each CDR3 protein has one entry. The table lists some 550,000 distinct CDR3 sequences, 23% of them singletons. General study results and limits: Two months or so post-transplant, alpha-beta T cells reportedly derived from several hundred expanded graft clones. Surviving recipient T cells and intrathymic progenitors accounted for some patients' high TCRbeta diversity at day 60. Among T cells one year after transplant, newly produced cells accounted for most counts and diversity.

The genes are TRBV10-3 and TRBJ1-1; D unresolved. This clonotype originated in a boy younger than two who had a stem cell transplant for acute myeloid leukemia, so the T cells may come from the graft donor. Specimen: PBMCs, mostly from graft donor cells, collected 360 days after TCRalphabeta/CD19-depleted stem cell transplant. The chain's CDR3 is CAISDQAATPEAFF. The CDR3 region has the DNA TGTGCCATCAGTGATCAGGCGGCGACTCCGGAAGCTTTCTTT.